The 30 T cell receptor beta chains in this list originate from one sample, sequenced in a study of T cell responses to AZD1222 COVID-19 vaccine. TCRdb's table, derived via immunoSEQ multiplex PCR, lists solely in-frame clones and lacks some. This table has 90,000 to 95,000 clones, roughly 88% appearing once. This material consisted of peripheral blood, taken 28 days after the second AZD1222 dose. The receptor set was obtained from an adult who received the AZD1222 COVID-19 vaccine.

This chain's CDR3 is CAWRQGGSSYNSPLHF. DNA of the CDR3: TGTGCCTGGAGGCAGGGGGGTAGCTCCTATAATTCACCCCTCCACTTT. The chain combines TRBV30 with TRBJ1-6, with TRBD1 matching over 7 bases. CDR3 length equals 16 residues. Germline V gene sequence: CDR1 GTSNPN, CDR2 SVGIG (reference sequence). V shed 3 bases and J 0 bases; nucleotides not matched to a gene: 5.

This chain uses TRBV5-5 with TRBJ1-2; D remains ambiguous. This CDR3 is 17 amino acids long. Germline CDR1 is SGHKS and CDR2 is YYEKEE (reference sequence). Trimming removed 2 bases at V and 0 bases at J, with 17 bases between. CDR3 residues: CASSLTPPTLANYGYTF. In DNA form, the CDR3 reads TGTGCCAGCAGCTTAACGCCTCCGACTCTAGCTAACTATGGCTACACCTTC.

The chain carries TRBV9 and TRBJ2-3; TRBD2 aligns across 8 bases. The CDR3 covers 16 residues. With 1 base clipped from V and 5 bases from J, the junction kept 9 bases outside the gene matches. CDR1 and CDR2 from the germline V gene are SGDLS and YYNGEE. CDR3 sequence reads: CASSVSTGRAVDTQYF. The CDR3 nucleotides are TGTGCCAGCAGCGTAAGTACCGGGAGGGCCGTAGATACGCAGTATTTT.

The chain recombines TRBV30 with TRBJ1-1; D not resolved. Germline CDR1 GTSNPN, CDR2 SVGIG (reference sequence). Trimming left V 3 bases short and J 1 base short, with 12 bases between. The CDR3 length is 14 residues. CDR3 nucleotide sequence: TGTGCCTGGAGGGAAACGAACCAGAACACTGAAGCTTTCTTT. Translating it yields CAWRETNQNTEAFF.

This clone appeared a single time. CDR3 sequence: CASSPSTKGTRTEAFF. The CDR3 nucleotides read TGTGCCAGCAGCCCTTCTACTAAGGGGACAAGAACTGAAGCTTTCTTT. The V gene is TRBV6-2 or TRBV6-3, the J gene TRBJ1-1; D perhaps matches TRBD1 (6 bases). The germline CDR1 and CDR2 sequences are MNHEY and SVGEGT. V shed 6 bases and J shed 5 bases, with 22 bases lying between them. CDR3 length: 16 residues.

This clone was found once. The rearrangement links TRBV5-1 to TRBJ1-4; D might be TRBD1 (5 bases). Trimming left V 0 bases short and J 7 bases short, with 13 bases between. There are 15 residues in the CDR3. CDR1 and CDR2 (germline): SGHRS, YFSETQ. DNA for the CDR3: TGCGCCAGCAGCTTGGCGGCAGGGTTTGGTGAAAAACTGTTTTTT. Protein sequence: CASSLAAGFGEKLFF.

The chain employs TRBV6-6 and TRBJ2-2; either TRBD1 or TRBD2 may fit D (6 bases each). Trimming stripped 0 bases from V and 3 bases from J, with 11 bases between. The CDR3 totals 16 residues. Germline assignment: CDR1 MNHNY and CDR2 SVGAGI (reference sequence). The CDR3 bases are TGTGCCAGCAGTTACTCCGGGGGCCGGGACACCGGGGAGCTGTTTTTT. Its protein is CASSYSGGRDTGELFF.

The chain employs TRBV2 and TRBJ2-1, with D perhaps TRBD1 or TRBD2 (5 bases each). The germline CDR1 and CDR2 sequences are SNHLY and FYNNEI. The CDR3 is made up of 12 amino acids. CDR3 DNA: TGTGCATTTCGGGGCGGATACAATGAGCAGTTCTTC. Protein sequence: CAFRGGYNEQFF. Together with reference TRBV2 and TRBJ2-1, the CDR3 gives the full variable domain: EPEVTQTPSHQVTQMGQEVILRCVPISNHLYFYWYRQILGQKVEFLVSFYNNEISEKSEIFDDQFSVERPDGSNFTLKIRSTKLEDSAMYFCAFRGGYNEQFFGPGTRLTVL.

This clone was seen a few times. The CDR3 sequence is CASSAPDRGTLHF. In DNA, the CDR3 is TGTGCCAGCAGCGCCCCGGACAGGGGCACCCTCCACTTT. The chain uses TRBV7-9 and TRBJ1-6; 9 positions match TRBD1. Germline assignment: CDR1 SEHNR and CDR2 FQNEAQ (reference sequence). J lost 14 bases, V lost 5 bases, and 7 bases had no gene match. This CDR3 comprises 13 residues.

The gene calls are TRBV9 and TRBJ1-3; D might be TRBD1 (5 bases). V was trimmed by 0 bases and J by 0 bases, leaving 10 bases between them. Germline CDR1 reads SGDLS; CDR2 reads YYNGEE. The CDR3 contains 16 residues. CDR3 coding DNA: TGTGCCAGCAGCGTAGTGGGGGGACGCTCTGGAAACACCATATATTTT. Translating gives CASSVVGGRSGNTIYF.

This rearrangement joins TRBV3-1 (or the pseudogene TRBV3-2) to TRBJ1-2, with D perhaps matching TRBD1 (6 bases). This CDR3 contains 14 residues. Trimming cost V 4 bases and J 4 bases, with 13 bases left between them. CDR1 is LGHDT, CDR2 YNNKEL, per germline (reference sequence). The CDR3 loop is CASSRTGRTYGYTF. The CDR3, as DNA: TGTGCCAGCAGCCGCACAGGGAGAACCTATGGCTACACCTTC.

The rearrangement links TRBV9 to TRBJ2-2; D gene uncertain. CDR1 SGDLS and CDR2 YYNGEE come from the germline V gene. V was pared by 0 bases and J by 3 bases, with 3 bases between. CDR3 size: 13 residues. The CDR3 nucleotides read TGTGCCAGCAGCGTAGAATACACCGGGGAGCTGTTTTTT. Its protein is CASSVEYTGELFF.

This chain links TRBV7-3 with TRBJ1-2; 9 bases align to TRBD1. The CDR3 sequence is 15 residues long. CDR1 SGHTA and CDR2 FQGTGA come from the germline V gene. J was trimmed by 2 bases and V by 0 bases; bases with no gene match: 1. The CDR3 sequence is CASSLTGQGNYGYTF. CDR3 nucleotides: TGTGCCAGCAGCTTAACTGGACAGGGGAACTATGGCTACACCTTC.

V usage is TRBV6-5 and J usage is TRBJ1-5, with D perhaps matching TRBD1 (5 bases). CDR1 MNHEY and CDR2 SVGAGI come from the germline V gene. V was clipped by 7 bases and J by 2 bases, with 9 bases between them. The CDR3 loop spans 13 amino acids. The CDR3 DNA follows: TGTGCCAGCACCGGGGGTCGCAATCAGCCCCAGCATTTT. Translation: CASTGGRNQPQHF.

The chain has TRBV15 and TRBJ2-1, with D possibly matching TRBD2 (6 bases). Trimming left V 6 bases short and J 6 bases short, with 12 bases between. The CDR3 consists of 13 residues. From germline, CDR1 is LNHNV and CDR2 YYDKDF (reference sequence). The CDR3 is CATRPSGVNEQFF. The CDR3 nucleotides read TGTGCCACCAGGCCCTCGGGGGTCAATGAGCAGTTCTTC.

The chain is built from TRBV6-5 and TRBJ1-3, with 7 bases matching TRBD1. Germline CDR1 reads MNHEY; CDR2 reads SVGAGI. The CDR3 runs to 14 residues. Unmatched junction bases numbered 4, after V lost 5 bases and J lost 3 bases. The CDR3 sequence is CASSTGVYGNTIYF. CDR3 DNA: TGTGCCAGCAGTACAGGGGTCTATGGAAACACCATATATTTT.

CDR3 in DNA: TGTGCCTGGAGTGTAAGGCAGGGTGTCTACACCTTC. This sequence encodes CAWSVRQGVYTF. This chain joins TRBV30 and TRBJ1-2, with D possibly being TRBD1 (5 bases). CDR1 is GTSNPN and CDR2 is SVGIG in the germline V gene (reference sequence). The CDR3 runs to 12 residues. Between the trimmed V and J ends, which lost 0 bases and 10 bases, there was a span of 12 bases.

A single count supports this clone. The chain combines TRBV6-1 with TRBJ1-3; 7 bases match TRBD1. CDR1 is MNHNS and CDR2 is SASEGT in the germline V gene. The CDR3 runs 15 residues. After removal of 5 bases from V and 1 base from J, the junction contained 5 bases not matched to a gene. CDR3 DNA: TGTGCCAGCAGTATCTCGACAGGGTCTGGAAACACCATATATTTT. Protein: CASSISTGSGNTIYF.

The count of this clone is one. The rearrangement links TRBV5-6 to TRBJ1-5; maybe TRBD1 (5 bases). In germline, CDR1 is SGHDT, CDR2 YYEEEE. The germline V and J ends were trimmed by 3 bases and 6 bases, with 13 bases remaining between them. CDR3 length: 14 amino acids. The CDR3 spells CASSYRSQGQPQHF. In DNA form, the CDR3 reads TGTGCCAGCAGCTACCGATCCCAGGGTCAGCCCCAGCATTTT.

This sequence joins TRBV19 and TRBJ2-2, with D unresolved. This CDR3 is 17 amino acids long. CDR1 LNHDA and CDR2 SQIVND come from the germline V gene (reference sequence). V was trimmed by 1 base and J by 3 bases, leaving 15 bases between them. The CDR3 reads CASSIARSRAHTGELFF. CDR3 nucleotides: TGTGCCAGTAGTATAGCACGCAGCCGAGCTCACACCGGGGAGCTGTTTTTT.

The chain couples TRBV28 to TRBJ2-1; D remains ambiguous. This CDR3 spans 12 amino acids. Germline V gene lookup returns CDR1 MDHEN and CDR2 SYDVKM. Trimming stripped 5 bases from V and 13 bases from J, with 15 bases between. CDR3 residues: CASSLTLGLQFF. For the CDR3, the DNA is TGTGCCAGCAGTCTTACGCTAGGGCTCCAGTTCTTC.

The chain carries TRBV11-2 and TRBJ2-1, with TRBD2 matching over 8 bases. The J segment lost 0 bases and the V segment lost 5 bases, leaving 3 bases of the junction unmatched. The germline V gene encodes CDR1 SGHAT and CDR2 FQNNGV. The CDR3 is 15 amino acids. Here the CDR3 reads CASSPAGASYNEQFF. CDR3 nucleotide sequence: TGTGCCAGCAGCCCAGCGGGGGCCTCCTACAATGAGCAGTTCTTC.

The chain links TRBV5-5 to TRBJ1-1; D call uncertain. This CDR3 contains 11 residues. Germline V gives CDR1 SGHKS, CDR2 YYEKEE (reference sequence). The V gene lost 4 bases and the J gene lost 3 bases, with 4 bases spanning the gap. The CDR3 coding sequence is TGTGCCAGCAGCAAGGACACTGAAGCTTTCTTT. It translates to CASSKDTEAFF.

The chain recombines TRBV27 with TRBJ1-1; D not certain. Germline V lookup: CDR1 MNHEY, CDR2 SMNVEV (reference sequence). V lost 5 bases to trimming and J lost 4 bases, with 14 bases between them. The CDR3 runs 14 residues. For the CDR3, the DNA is TGTGCCAGCAGTCCCCGAAGGGAGGGCACTGAAGCTTTCTTT. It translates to CASSPRREGTEAFF.

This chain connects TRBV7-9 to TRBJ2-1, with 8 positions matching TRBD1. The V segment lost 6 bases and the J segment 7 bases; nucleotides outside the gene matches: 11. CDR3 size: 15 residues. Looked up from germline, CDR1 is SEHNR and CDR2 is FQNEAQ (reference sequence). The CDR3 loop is CASSYGQGNLNEQFF. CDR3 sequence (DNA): TGTGCCAGCAGTTATGGACAGGGAAATTTAAATGAGCAGTTCTTC.

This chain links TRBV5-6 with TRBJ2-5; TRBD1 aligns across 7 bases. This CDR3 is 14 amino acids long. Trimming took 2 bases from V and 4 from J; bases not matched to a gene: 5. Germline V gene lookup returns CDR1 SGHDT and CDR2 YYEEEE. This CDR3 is CASSFKGAGETQYF. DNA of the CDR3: TGTGCCAGCAGCTTTAAGGGGGCAGGAGAGACCCAGTACTTC.

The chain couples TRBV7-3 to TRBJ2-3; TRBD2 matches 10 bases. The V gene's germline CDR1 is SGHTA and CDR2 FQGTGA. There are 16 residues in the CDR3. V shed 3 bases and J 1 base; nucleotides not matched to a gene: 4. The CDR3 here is CASSFGTSVGTDTQYF. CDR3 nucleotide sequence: TGTGCCAGCAGCTTCGGGACTAGCGTCGGCACAGATACGCAGTATTTT.

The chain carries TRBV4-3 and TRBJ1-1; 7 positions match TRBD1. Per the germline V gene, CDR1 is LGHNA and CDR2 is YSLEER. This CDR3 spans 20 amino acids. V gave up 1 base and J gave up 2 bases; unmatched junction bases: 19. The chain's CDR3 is CASSQGFRDRAYWGNTEAFF. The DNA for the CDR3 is TGCGCCAGCAGCCAAGGGTTCCGGGACAGAGCCTATTGGGGAAACACTGAAGCTTTCTTT.

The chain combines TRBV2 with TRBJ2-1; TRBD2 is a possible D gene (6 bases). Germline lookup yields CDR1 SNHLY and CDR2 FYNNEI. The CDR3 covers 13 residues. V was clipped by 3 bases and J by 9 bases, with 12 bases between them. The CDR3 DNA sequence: TGTGCCAGCAGTGAGTGGGGACTGGGTGAGCAGTTCTTC. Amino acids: CASSEWGLGEQFF.

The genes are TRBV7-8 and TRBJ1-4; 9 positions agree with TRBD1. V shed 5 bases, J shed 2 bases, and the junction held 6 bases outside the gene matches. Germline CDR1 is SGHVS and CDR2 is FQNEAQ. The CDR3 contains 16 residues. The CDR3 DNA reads TGTGCCAGCAGCATTGGGACAGGGCGGACTAATGAAAAACTGTTTTTT. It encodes CASSIGTGRTNEKLFF.